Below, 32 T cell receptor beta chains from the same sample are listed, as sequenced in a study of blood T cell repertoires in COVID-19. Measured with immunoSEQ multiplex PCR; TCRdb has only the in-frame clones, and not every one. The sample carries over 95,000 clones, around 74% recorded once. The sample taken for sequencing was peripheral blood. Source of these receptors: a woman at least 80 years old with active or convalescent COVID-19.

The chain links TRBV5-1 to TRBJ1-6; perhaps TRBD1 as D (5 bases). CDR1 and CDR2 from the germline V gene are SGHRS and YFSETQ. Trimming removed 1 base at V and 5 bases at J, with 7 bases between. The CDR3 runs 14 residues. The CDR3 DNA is TGCGCCAGCAGCTTGTCAGGGAATAATTCACCCCTCCACTTT. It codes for CASSLSGNNSPLHF.

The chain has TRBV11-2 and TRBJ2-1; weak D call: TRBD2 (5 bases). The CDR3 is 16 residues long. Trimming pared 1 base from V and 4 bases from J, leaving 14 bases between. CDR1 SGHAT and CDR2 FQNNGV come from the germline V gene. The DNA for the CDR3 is TGTGCCAGCAGCTTAGGGTCTAGCTCTCCTTACAATGAGCAGTTCTTC. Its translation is CASSLGSSSPYNEQFF. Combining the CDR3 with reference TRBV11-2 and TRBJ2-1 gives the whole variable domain EAGVAQSPRYKIIEKRQSVAFWCNPISGHATLYWYQQILGQGPKLLIQFQNNGVVDDSQLPKDRFSAERLKGVDSTLKIQPAKLEDSAVYLCASSLGSSSPYNEQFFGPGTRLTVL.

The CDR3 region is CATSEKDTAASLNTEAFF. The DNA of the CDR3 is TGTGCCACCAGTGAAAAAGACACGGCTGCGTCCTTGAACACTGAAGCTTTCTTT. The chain is built from TRBV24-1 and TRBJ1-1; D not resolved. CDR3 length: 18 amino acids. Germline V gene data show CDR1 as KGHDR and CDR2 as SFDVKD. With 4 bases removed from V and 0 bases from J, the gap between germline ends came to 20 bases.

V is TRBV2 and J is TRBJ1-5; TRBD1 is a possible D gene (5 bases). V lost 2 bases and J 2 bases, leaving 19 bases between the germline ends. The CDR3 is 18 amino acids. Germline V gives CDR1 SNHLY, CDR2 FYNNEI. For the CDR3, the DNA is TGTGCCAGCAGTGAAACCCTTCAAGCTGGCAGGGGCAATCAGCCCCAGCATTTT. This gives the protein CASSETLQAGRGNQPQHF.

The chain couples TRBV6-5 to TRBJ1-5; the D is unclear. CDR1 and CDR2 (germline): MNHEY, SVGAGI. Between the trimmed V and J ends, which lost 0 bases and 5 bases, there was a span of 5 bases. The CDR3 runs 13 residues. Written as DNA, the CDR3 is TGTGCCAGCAGTTACTCTTTCGATCAGCCCCAGCATTTT. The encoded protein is CASSYSFDQPQHF.

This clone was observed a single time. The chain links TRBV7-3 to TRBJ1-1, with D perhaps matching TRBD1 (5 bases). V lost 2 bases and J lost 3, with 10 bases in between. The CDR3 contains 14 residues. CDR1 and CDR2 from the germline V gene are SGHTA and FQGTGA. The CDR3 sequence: CASSLGDSYTEAFF. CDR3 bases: TGTGCCAGCAGCTTAGGGGACTCGTACACTGAAGCTTTCTTT.

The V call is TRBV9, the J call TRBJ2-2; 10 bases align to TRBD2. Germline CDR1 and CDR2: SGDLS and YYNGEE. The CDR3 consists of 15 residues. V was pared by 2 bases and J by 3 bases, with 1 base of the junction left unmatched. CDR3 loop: CASSVGTSDTGELFF. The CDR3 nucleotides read TGTGCCAGCAGCGTGGGGACTAGCGACACCGGGGAGCTGTTTTTT.

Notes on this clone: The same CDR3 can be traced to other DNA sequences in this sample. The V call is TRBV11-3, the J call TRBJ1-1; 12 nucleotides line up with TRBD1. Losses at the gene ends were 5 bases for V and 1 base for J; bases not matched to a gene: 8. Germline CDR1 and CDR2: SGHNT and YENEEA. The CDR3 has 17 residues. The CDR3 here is CASSKPGQGAENTEAFF. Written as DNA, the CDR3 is TGTGCCAGCAGCAAGCCGGGACAGGGGGCCGAGAACACTGAAGCTTTCTTT.

This chain's CDR3 is CASSSQRYGYTF. The CDR3 bases are TGTGCCAGCAGTTCTCAGCGCTATGGCTACACCTTC. V and J are TRBV6-5 and TRBJ1-2; D is unresolved. The CDR3 runs to 12 residues. V lost 4 bases and J lost 4, with 7 bases in between. Germline CDR1 MNHEY, CDR2 SVGAGI.

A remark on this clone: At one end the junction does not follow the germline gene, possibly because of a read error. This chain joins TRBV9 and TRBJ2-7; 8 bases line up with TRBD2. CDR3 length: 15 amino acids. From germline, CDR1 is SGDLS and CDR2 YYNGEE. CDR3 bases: TGTGCCAGCAGGGTAGAGCGGGGGTCGGCCTACGAGCAGTACTTC. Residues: CASRVERGSAYEQYF.

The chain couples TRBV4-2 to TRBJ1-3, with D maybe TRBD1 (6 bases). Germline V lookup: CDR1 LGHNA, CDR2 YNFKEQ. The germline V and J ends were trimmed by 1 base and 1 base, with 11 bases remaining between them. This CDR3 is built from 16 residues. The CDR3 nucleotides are TGTGCCAGCAGCCAAGTACTAGGGGGTTCTGGAAACACCATATATTTT. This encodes CASSQVLGGSGNTIYF.

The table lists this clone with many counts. The CDR3 protein is CASSSIGQGASYEQYF. The CDR3 DNA follows: TGTGCCAGCAGTTCAATCGGACAGGGAGCCTCCTACGAGCAGTACTTC. The V call is TRBV27, the J call TRBJ2-7, with TRBD1 matching 8 bases. The V gene end was trimmed by 4 bases and the J gene end by 0 bases; junction bases not matched to a gene: 8. The CDR3 spans 16 residues. Per germline, CDR1 MNHEY and CDR2 SMNVEV (reference sequence).

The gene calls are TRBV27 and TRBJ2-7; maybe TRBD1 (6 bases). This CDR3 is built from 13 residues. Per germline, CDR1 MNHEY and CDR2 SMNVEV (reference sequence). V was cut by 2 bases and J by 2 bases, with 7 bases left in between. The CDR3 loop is CASSLNRAYEQYF. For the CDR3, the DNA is TGTGCCAGCAGTTTAAACAGGGCCTACGAGCAGTACTTC.

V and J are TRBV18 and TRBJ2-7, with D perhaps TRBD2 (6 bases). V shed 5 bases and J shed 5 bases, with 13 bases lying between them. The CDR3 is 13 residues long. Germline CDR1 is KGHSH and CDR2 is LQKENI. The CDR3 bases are TGTGCCAGCTCAGCCCGGGACTGGAACGAGCAGTACTTC. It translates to CASSARDWNEQYF.

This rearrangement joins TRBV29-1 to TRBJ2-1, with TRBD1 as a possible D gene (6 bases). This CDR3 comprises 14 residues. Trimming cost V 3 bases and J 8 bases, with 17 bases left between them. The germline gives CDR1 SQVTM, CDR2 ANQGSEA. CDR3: CSVETGQRVDEQFF. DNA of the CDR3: TGCAGCGTTGAGACAGGCCAACGTGTAGATGAGCAGTTCTTC.

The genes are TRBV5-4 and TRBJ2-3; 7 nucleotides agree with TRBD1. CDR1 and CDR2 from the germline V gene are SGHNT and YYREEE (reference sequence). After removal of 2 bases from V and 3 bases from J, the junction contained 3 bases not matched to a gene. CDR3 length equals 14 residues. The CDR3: CASSFPGGTDTQYF. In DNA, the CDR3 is TGTGCCAGCAGCTTCCCAGGGGGTACAGATACGCAGTATTTT.

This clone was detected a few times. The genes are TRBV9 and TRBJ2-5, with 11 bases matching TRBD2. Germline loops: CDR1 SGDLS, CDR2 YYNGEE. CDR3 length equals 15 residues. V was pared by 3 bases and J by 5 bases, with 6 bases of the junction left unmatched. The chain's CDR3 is CASSALTSGIETQYF. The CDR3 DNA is TGTGCCAGCAGCGCTCTGACTAGCGGGATTGAGACCCAGTACTTC.

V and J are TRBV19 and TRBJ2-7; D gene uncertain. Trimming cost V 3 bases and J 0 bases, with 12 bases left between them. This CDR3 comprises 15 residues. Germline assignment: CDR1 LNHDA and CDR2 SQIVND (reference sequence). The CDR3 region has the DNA TGTGCCAGTAGTATGGGTGGCGGAAACTCCTACGAGCAGTACTTC. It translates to CASSMGGGNSYEQYF. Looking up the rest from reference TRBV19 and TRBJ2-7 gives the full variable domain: DGGITQSPKYLFRKEGQNVTLSCEQNLNHDAMYWYRQDPGQGLRLIYYSQIVNDFQKGDIAEGYSVSREKKESFPLTVTSAQKNPTAFYLCASSMGGGNSYEQYFGPGTRLTVT.

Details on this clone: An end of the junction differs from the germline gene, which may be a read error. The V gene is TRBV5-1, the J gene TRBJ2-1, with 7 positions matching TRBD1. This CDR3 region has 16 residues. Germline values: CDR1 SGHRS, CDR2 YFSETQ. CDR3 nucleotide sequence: TGTGCCAGCAGCTTCTATCCAGGGGGTCGTTTAGATGAGCAGTTCTTC. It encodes CASSFYPGGRLDEQFF. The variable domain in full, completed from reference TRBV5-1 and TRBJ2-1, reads KAGVTQTPRYLIKTRGQQVTLSCSPISGHRSVSWYQQTPGQGLQFLFEYFSETQRNKGNFPGRFSGRQFSNSRSEMNVSTLELGDSALYLCASSFYPGGRLDEQFFGPGTRLTVL.

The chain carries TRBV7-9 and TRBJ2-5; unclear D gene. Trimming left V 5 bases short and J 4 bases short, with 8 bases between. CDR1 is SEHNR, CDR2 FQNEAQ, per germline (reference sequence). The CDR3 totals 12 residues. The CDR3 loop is CASSREVETQYF. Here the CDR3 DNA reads TGTGCCAGCAGCCGTGAGGTAGAGACCCAGTACTTC.

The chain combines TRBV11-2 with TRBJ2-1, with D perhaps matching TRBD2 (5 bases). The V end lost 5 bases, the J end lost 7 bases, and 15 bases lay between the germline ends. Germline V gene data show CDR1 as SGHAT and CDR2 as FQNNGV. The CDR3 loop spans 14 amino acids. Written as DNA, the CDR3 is TGTGCCAGCAGCCGAGGGATTTTGGGGAATGAGCAGTTCTTC. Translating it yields CASSRGILGNEQFF.

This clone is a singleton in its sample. CDR3 DNA sequence: TGTGCCAGCAGCGTAGGGGTAGAGGGTATAGGTGGCTACACCTTC. Amino acids: CASSVGVEGIGGYTF. This chain connects TRBV9 to TRBJ1-2; unclear D gene. This CDR3 region has 15 residues. Trimming pared 0 bases from V and 7 bases from J, leaving 16 bases between. CDR1 and CDR2 (germline): SGDLS, YYNGEE.

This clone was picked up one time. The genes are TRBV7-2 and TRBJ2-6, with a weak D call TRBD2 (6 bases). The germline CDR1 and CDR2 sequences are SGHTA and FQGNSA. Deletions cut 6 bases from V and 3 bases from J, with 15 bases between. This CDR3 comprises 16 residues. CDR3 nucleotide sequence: TGTGCCAGCAGACTGGGGACTCGTTTTGGGGCCAACGTCCTGACTTTC. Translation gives CASRLGTRFGANVLTF.

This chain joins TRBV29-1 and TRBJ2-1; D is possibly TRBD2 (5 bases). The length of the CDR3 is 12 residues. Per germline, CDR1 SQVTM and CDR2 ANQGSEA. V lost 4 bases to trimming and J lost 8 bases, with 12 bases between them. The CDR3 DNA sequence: TGCAGCGTTGGAGGCTGGGGAGATGAGCAGTTCTTC. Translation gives CSVGGWGDEQFF.

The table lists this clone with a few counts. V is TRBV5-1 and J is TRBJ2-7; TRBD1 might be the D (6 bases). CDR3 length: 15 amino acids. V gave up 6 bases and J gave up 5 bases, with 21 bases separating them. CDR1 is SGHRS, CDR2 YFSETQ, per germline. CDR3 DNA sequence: TGCGCCAGCACCAAACAGGGAACCATGGGGGACGAGCAGTACTTC. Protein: CASTKQGTMGDEQYF.

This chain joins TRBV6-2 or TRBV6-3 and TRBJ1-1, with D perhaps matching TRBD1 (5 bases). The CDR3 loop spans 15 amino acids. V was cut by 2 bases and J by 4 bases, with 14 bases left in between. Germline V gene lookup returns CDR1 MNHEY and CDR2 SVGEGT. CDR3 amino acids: CASSYGTWGGTEAFF. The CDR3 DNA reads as TGTGCCAGCAGTTACGGGACCTGGGGAGGCACTGAAGCTTTCTTT.

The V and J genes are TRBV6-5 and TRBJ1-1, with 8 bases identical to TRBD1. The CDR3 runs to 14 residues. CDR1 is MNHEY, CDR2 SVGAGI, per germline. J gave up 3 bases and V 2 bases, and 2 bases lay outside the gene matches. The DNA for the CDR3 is TGTGCCAGCAGTTACAGGGGACAGGACACTGAAGCTTTCTTT. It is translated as CASSYRGQDTEAFF.

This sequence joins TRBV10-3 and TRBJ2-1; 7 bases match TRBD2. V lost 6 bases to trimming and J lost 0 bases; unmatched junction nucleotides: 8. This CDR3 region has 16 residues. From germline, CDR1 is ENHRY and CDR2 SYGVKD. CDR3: CAIRDSGPSSYNEQFF. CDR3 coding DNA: TGTGCCATCAGGGATAGCGGGCCAAGCTCCTACAATGAGCAGTTCTTC.

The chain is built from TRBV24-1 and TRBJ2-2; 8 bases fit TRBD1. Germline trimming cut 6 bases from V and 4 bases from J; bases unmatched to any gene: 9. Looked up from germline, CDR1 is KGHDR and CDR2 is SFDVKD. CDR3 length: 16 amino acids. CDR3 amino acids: CATSSTKTGATGELFF. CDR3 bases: TGTGCCACCAGTTCCACCAAGACAGGGGCCACCGGGGAGCTGTTTTTT.

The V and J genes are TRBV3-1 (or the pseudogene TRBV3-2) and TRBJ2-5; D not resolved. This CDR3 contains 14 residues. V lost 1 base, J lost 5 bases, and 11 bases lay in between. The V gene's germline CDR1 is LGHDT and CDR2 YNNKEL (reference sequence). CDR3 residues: CASSQARRFETQYF. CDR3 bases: TGTGCCAGCAGCCAAGCGCGCAGGTTTGAGACCCAGTACTTC.

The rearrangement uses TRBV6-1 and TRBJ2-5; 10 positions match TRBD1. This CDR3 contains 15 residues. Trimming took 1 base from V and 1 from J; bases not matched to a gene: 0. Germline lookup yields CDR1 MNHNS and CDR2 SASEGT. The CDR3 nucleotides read TGTGCCAGCAGTGAAGGGACAGGGGGCCAAGAGACCCAGTACTTC. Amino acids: CASSEGTGGQETQYF.

For the CDR3, the DNA is TGTGCCAGCATTGGGACTAGCAGGGTTGAGCAGTTCTTC. Translated, it gives CASIGTSRVEQFF. V and J are TRBV2 and TRBJ2-1, with TRBD2 matching 9 bases. The CDR3 has 13 amino acids. V was clipped by 7 bases and J by 9 bases; unmatched bases: 7. Per germline, CDR1 SNHLY and CDR2 FYNNEI.